This T cell receptor beta chain was sequenced during a study of post-analysis software for immune sequencing data. Study observations and caveats: Relative to controls, patients had 5 or 6 TRBV segments at higher frequency, with TRBV5-6, TRBV5-1 and TRBV20-1 among these.

Prepared libraries of TCR beta cDNA carried unique molecular identifiers. One entry per CDR3 protein results from TCRdb running MiXCR on the PCR reads. The sample lists 550,000 to 700,000 distinct CDR3 sequences, roughly 40% seen once, with 1.5% to 2% in the top ten. This clonotype has just a few counts. As yet, its antigen is unknown. The CDR3 contains 15 residues. Deletions cut 3 bases from V and 5 bases from J, with 17 bases between. The germline V gene encodes CDR1 MNHNS and CDR2 SASEGT. This chain connects TRBV6-1 to TRBJ2-7; maybe TRBD2 (6 bases). Sequenced: blood. The sequence was obtained from a girl under 18 with multiple sclerosis. In nucleotides, the CDR3 is TGTGCCAGCAGTGATGCGGGCGGGAAGTCAGACGAGCAGTACTTC. It translates to CASSDAGGKSDEQYF.